The next 28 T cell receptor beta chains were all read from a single sample in a study of shared clonotypes between healthy human individuals (dated by TCRdb to the early 2020s). The library was prepared using the immunoSEQ multiplex PCR assay. Drawn from immuneACCESS, this table holds only the in-frame rearrangements with V and J called that TCRdb kept. Clones are partly lost; checked studies trace under half to an unresolved V gene and leave the rest unexplained. The sample includes 2 million to 2.5 million clones, with 85% to 95% observed a single time. Jointly, the top ten make up 0.13% of the sample. Material: naive CD4+ T cells sorted from blood. Explained via the paper, the cell subset or site label denotes: CD45RA+ positively selected. The receptors were gathered from a man younger than 35 in good health.

The chain recombines TRBV7-2 with TRBJ1-2; D call uncertain. The CDR3 is made up of 15 amino acids. Between the trimmed V and J ends, which lost 5 bases and 3 bases, there was a span of 16 bases. Germline CDR1 and CDR2: SGHTA and FQGNSA. The CDR3 loop reads CASSPPPGLDYGYTF. Written as DNA, the CDR3 is TGTGCCAGCAGCCCCCCCCCGGGGTTGGACTATGGCTACACCTTC.

V usage is TRBV7-9 and J usage is TRBJ1-6; no clear D gene. The CDR3 contains 15 residues. Deletions cut 4 bases from V and 9 bases from J, with 16 bases between. Germline V gene sequence: CDR1 SEHNR, CDR2 FQNEAQ (reference sequence). The CDR3 spells CASSSSPGEASPLHF. Here the CDR3 DNA reads TGTGCCAGCAGCTCCTCCCCCGGGGAGGCTTCACCCCTCCACTTT. The full variable domain, completed using reference TRBV7-9 and TRBJ1-6, is DTGVSQNPRHKITKRGQNVTFRCDPISEHNRLYWYRQTLGQGPEFLTYFQNEAQLEKSRLLSDRFSAERPKGSFSTLEIQRTEQGDSAMYLCASSSSPGEASPLHFGNGTRLTVT.

The chain is built from TRBV5-4 and TRBJ2-7, with 7 bases identical to TRBD1. This CDR3 is 15 amino acids long. In germline, CDR1 is SGHNT, CDR2 YYREEE (reference sequence). Unmatched junction bases numbered 9, after V lost 4 bases and J lost 2 bases. Written as DNA, the CDR3 is TGTGCCAGCAGCCCCCGAACAGGGGACCCCTACGAGCAGTACTTC. Translating gives CASSPRTGDPYEQYF.

Details on this clone: A much larger clone lies a single base off, so this may be a read error. Other DNA sequences in the same sample also yield this CDR3. The chain links TRBV4-1 to TRBJ1-4; D is uncertain. This CDR3 is 15 amino acids long. Looked up from germline, CDR1 is MGHRA and CDR2 is YSYEKL. The germline V and J ends were trimmed by 5 bases and 2 bases, with 12 bases remaining between them. CDR3 amino acids: CASSLNRWTNEKLFF. The CDR3 DNA follows: TGCGCCAGCAGCTTGAATCGGTGGACTAATGAAAAACTGTTTTTT.

This chain joins TRBV5-4 and TRBJ2-1; TRBD2 matches at 11 bases. The CDR3 totals 17 residues. Germline V gene data show CDR1 as SGHNT and CDR2 as YYREEE (reference sequence). The V gene end was trimmed by 3 bases and the J gene end by 7 bases; junction bases not matched to a gene: 12. CDR3 in DNA: TGTGCCAGCAGCTCAGCCGGCGGGACTAGCGGACGGAATGAGCAGTTCTTC. It encodes CASSSAGGTSGRNEQFF.

The genes are TRBV7-6 and TRBJ2-7, with D maybe TRBD1 (6 bases). Trimming took 2 bases from V and 3 from J, leaving 11 bases between them. This CDR3 comprises 14 residues. In germline, CDR1 is SGHVS, CDR2 FNYEAQ. CDR3 region: CASSLSRGGYEQYF. The CDR3 nucleotides read TGTGCCAGCAGCTTAAGCAGGGGTGGCTACGAGCAGTACTTC.

This chain joins TRBV5-1 and TRBJ1-4, with D perhaps matching TRBD1 (6 bases). Trimming cost V 0 bases and J 5 bases, with 20 bases left between them. Per germline, CDR1 SGHRS and CDR2 YFSETQ. This CDR3 has 18 residues. This CDR3 reads CASSLGGRMARANEKLFF. The CDR3 coding sequence is TGCGCCAGCAGCTTGGGGGGGCGGATGGCCAGGGCAAATGAAAAACTGTTTTTT.

V usage is TRBV6-1 and J usage is TRBJ2-3, with 13 positions matching TRBD2. The junction had 6 bases not matched to a gene; V was cut back by 8 bases and J by 7 bases. Germline loops: CDR1 MNHNS, CDR2 SASEGT. The CDR3 loop spans 14 amino acids. The CDR3 reads CASGTSGKGHTQYF. The CDR3 coding sequence is TGTGCCAGCGGGACTAGCGGGAAAGGGCATACGCAGTATTTT.

V is TRBV19 and J is TRBJ2-7; weak D call: TRBD1 (6 bases). V lost 4 bases and J 2 bases, leaving 15 bases between the germline ends. The CDR3 length is 15 residues. The germline V gene encodes CDR1 LNHDA and CDR2 SQIVND (reference sequence). CDR3 sequence: CASSTLGQLTYEQYF. The CDR3 DNA is TGTGCCAGTAGTACCCTGGGACAACTAACCTACGAGCAGTACTTC.

With regard to this clone: Distinct nucleotide sequences in the sample also encode this CDR3. The chain links TRBV5-6 to TRBJ2-7; D unresolved. Germline assignment: CDR1 SGHDT and CDR2 YYEEEE. CDR3 size: 13 residues. Trimming stripped 0 bases from V and 2 bases from J, with 6 bases between. The CDR3 region has the DNA TGTGCCAGCAGCTTGGCGGCGCCCTACGAGCAGTACTTC. Protein product: CASSLAAPYEQYF.

This chain links TRBV9 with TRBJ2-2; no definite D call. The germline V gene has CDR1 SGDLS and CDR2 YYNGEE. V lost 3 bases to trimming and J lost 6 bases, with 15 bases between them. The CDR3 is made up of 15 amino acids. CDR3 protein: CASSESASGSGELFF. The CDR3 nucleotides read TGTGCCAGCAGCGAATCCGCGTCCGGCTCCGGGGAGCTGTTTTTT.

The V and J genes are TRBV18 and TRBJ1-4; no reliable D call. Per the germline V gene, CDR1 is KGHSH and CDR2 is LQKENI. This CDR3 region has 13 residues. Trimming cost V 3 bases and J 13 bases, with 15 bases left between them. In DNA, the CDR3 is TGTGCCAGCTCACCCCCGACCTCGTCAGGACTGTTTTTT. Encoded protein: CASSPPTSSGLFF. The full variable domain, its missing parts supplied by reference TRBV18 and TRBJ1-4, is NAGVMQNPRHLVRRRGQEARLRCSPMKGHSHVYWYRQLPEEGLKFMVYLQKENIIDESGMPKERFSAEFPKEGPSILRIQQVVRGDSAAYFCASSPPTSSGLFFGSGTQLSVL.

V usage is TRBV5-6 and J usage is TRBJ2-5, with D possibly matching TRBD2 (6 bases). V was cut by 4 bases and J by 5 bases, with 15 bases left in between. The CDR3 sequence is 14 residues long. Germline CDR1 SGHDT, CDR2 YYEEEE. CDR3 sequence (DNA): TGTGCCAGCAGCGAGGGACTTGCGGGGGAGACCCAGTACTTC. Its translation: CASSEGLAGETQYF.

The genes are TRBV28 and TRBJ1-5; 7 nucleotides match TRBD1. The CDR3 length is 15 residues. From germline, CDR1 is MDHEN and CDR2 SYDVKM. V gave up 6 bases and J gave up 4 bases; unmatched junction bases: 9. This CDR3 reads CASSPPQGRNQPQHF. CDR3 in DNA: TGTGCCAGCAGCCCCCCACAGGGGCGTAATCAGCCCCAGCATTTT.

The J gene is TRBJ2-2, the V gene TRBV19, with D unclear. Between the trimmed V and J ends, which lost 2 bases and 6 bases, there was a span of 4 bases. The CDR3 length is 12 residues. Germline V lookup: CDR1 LNHDA, CDR2 SQIVND (reference sequence). The chain's CDR3 is CASSIMAGELFF. The CDR3 coding sequence is TGTGCCAGTAGTATAATGGCCGGGGAGCTGTTTTTT.

The chain combines TRBV29-1 with TRBJ1-2, with D possibly TRBD1 on 5 matching bases. There are 13 residues in the CDR3. In germline, CDR1 is SQVTM, CDR2 ANQGSEA. The CDR3 is CSIWAGANYGYTF. CDR3 bases: TGCAGTATCTGGGCGGGGGCTAACTATGGCTACACCTTC.

V is TRBV6-6 and J is TRBJ2-7; D perhaps matches TRBD2 (7 bases). This CDR3 is built from 16 residues. Trimming took off 1 base at V and 2 bases at J, with 15 bases between the two ends. Germline assignment: CDR1 MNHNY and CDR2 SVGAGI (reference sequence). CDR3 in DNA: TGTGCCAGCAGTTACTGGGGGAGGGAGGGGGCCTACGAGCAGTACTTC. Its protein is CASSYWGREGAYEQYF.

The chain recombines TRBV30 with TRBJ1-2; no reliable D call. Germline V gives CDR1 GTSNPN, CDR2 SVGIG (reference sequence). Trimming removed 5 bases at V and 5 bases at J, with 12 bases between. The CDR3 has 12 residues. DNA of the CDR3: TGTGCCTGGGGACTCCCTGGGTATGGCTACACCTTC. Residues: CAWGLPGYGYTF. The full variable domain, in which reference TRBV30 and TRBJ1-2 provide the parts outside the CDR3, is SQTIHQWPATLVQPVGSPLSLECTVEGTSNPNLYWYRQAAGRGLQLLFYSVGIGQISSEVPQNLSASRPQDRQFILSSKKLLLSDSGFYLCAWGLPGYGYTFGSGTRLTVV.

The rearrangement uses TRBV2 and TRBJ1-6, with D uncertain. This CDR3 is built from 15 residues. Germline loops: CDR1 SNHLY, CDR2 FYNNEI. V was clipped by 5 bases and J by 7 bases, with 15 bases between them. CDR3 bases: TGTGCCAGCAGTCCCCAAGGAATAGGAAATTCACCCCTCCACTTT. This translates into CASSPQGIGNSPLHF.

This clone was observed a single time. The J gene is TRBJ1-2, the V gene TRBV2; D unresolved. CDR3 length: 16 residues. The germline V and J ends were trimmed by 5 bases and 6 bases, with 22 bases remaining between them. Germline V gene sequence: CDR1 SNHLY, CDR2 FYNNEI. The CDR3 region has the DNA TGTGCCAGCAGTCCCCGCGGAGGGTATAGTGGGGATGGCTACACCTTC. This gives the protein CASSPRGGYSGDGYTF.

The chain couples TRBV11-1 to TRBJ1-1; 10 bases map to TRBD1. V lost 6 bases, J lost 5 bases, and 6 bases stayed unmatched. The germline V gene has CDR1 SGHAT and CDR2 FQDESV (reference sequence). This CDR3 has 14 residues. As DNA, the CDR3 is TGTGCCAGCAGTAGACAGGGGGCGAGGACTGAAGCTTTCTTT. It specifies CASSRQGARTEAFF.

The rearrangement joins TRBV4-3 to TRBJ1-1, with D perhaps TRBD1 (5 bases). V gave up 2 bases and J gave up 7 bases, with 11 bases separating them. Germline values: CDR1 LGHNA, CDR2 YSLEER. This CDR3 is built from 13 residues. CDR3 protein: CASSQIGVDEAFF. The CDR3 DNA follows: TGCGCCAGCAGCCAAATAGGGGTGGATGAAGCTTTCTTT.

The chain combines TRBV5-5 with TRBJ2-5; D gene uncertain. The CDR3 has 13 amino acids. V gave up 1 base and J gave up 7 bases, with 11 bases separating them. Germline V lookup: CDR1 SGHKS, CDR2 YYEKEE (reference sequence). The CDR3 loop reads CASSLLGSGTQYF. The CDR3 region has the DNA TGTGCCAGCAGCTTGTTAGGGTCTGGGACCCAGTACTTC.

This sequence joins TRBV15 and TRBJ1-4, with 9 bases aligning to TRBD1. CDR1 is LNHNV, CDR2 YYDKDF, per germline (reference sequence). V dropped 2 bases and J dropped 11; count of bases not matched to a gene: 6. This CDR3 is built from 14 residues. DNA of the CDR3: TGTGCCACCAGCAGACCGGGACAGGGTGCGAAACTGTTTTTT. It translates to CATSRPGQGAKLFF.

The chain employs TRBV2 and TRBJ1-5, with TRBD1 matching 7 bases. Germline values: CDR1 SNHLY, CDR2 FYNNEI. J was trimmed by 6 bases and V by 6 bases; bases with no gene match: 5. The CDR3 runs to 13 residues. This CDR3 reads CASSGQALQPQHF. The CDR3 coding sequence is TGTGCCAGCAGCGGACAGGCTCTTCAGCCCCAGCATTTT. The complete variable domain, with remaining parts taken from reference TRBV2 and TRBJ1-5, reads EPEVTQTPSHQVTQMGQEVILRCVPISNHLYFYWYRQILGQKVEFLVSFYNNEISEKSEIFDDQFSVERPDGSNFTLKIRSTKLEDSAMYFCASSGQALQPQHFGDGTRLSIL.

About this clone itself: Other DNA sequences in the sample encode the same CDR3. This chain uses TRBV5-1 with TRBJ2-3, with D possibly TRBD2 on 5 matching bases. CDR1 and CDR2 from the germline V gene are SGHRS and YFSETQ. Trimming removed 3 bases at V and 3 bases at J, with 8 bases between. The CDR3 length is 13 residues. The CDR3, as DNA: TGCGCCAGCAGCTCGGGATCAACAGATACGCAGTATTTT. It specifies CASSSGSTDTQYF.

The CDR3 is CASSYHEQGNQPQHF. The CDR3 DNA sequence: TGTGCCAGCAGTTACCACGAACAGGGCAATCAGCCCCAGCATTTT. The rearrangement joins TRBV6-6 to TRBJ1-5, with D tentatively TRBD1 (5 bases). Deletions cut 2 bases from V and 2 bases from J, with 10 bases between. Germline V gene data show CDR1 as MNHNY and CDR2 as SVGAGI (reference sequence). There are 15 residues in the CDR3.

This clone was recorded only once. CDR3 DNA: TGCACCAGCAGCCAAGACAGCGGGAGGAGCAATGAGCAGTTCTTC. It codes for CTSSQDSGRSNEQFF. The chain recombines TRBV1 with TRBJ2-1; the tabulated D call, TRBD2, remains unverified against the DNA. TRBV1 is shown as a pseudogene. There are 15 residues in the CDR3.